These 9 T cell receptor beta chains originate from one sample sequenced in a study of blood T cell repertoires in COVID-19. Method: immunoSEQ multiplex PCR; TCRdb's copy keeps in-frame clones and lacks some. The sample has roughly 180,000 clones; around nine tenths are singletons. The sample was peripheral blood. Source of these receptors: a man between 65 and 85 years old with active or convalescent COVID-19.

The chain employs TRBV12-3 or TRBV12-4 and TRBJ1-5; the D is unclear. V shed 2 bases and J shed 5 bases, with 7 bases lying between them. This CDR3 has 13 amino acids. The CDR3 here is CASSLQQYQPQHF. The CDR3 DNA reads as TGTGCCAGCAGTTTACAACAGTATCAGCCCCAGCATTTT.

This chain connects TRBV4-3 to TRBJ1-2; tentatively, D is TRBD1 (5 bases). CDR1 and CDR2 from the germline V gene are LGHNA and YSLEER. The CDR3 spans 13 residues. The V end was cut by 3 bases, the J end by 4 bases, with 9 bases between. CDR3 region: CASSHPGGYGYTF. The DNA of the CDR3 is TGCGCCAGCAGCCACCCCGGGGGCTATGGCTACACCTTC.

In its sample, this clone was seen once. V is TRBV28 and J is TRBJ1-2; the D is unclear. This CDR3 region has 11 residues. The ends were cut back, 6 bases at V and 10 bases at J, with 12 bases in the middle. Germline CDR1 MDHEN, CDR2 SYDVKM. The CDR3 here is CASSTVPFYTF. The CDR3 nucleotides are TGTGCCAGCAGCACGGTTCCCTTCTACACCTTC.

This clone was recorded a few times. The chain employs TRBV6-4 and TRBJ2-7; 7 bases fit TRBD2. This CDR3 is built from 13 residues. CDR1 MRHNA and CDR2 SNTAGT come from the germline V gene. Trimming at V came to 5 bases and at J to 6 bases, leaving 7 bases not matched to a gene. CDR3 residues: CASSRLAGSEQYF. CDR3 bases: TGTGCCAGCAGTAGACTAGCAGGGTCCGAGCAGTACTTC.

This chain connects TRBV2 to TRBJ1-6, with unresolved D. V shed 7 bases and J shed 10 bases, with 23 bases lying between them. Germline V gene lookup returns CDR1 SNHLY and CDR2 FYNNEI. There are 16 residues in the CDR3. The DNA of the CDR3 is TGTGCCAGCAAAAGTGTTGGGTCGAGCGGCAAATCACCCCTCCACTTT. The encoded protein is CASKSVGSSGKSPLHF.

The chain is built from TRBV7-2 and TRBJ2-5, with TRBD1 identical over 9 bases. The V gene end was trimmed by 5 bases and the J gene end by 1 base; junction bases not matched to a gene: 5. The CDR3 contains 15 residues. Germline V CDR1 and CDR2: SGHTA, FQGNSA. The CDR3 sequence is CASSPGQGAQETQYF. The DNA for the CDR3 is TGTGCCAGCAGCCCGGGACAGGGTGCCCAAGAGACCCAGTACTTC.

The chain joins TRBV2 to TRBJ1-3; 8 bases fit TRBD1. Trimming cost V 3 bases and J 3 bases; bases outside gene matches: 4. Germline V gene data show CDR1 as SNHLY and CDR2 as FYNNEI. The CDR3 spans 15 residues. In DNA form, the CDR3 reads TGTGCCAGCAGTGATCGGACAGGGAGTGGAAACACCATATATTTT. It specifies CASSDRTGSGNTIYF.

The rearrangement links TRBV28 to TRBJ2-1; possible D gene TRBD2, 5 bases. Germline CDR1 reads MDHEN; CDR2 reads SYDVKM. V dropped 9 bases and J dropped 0 bases, with 12 bases sitting between them. The CDR3 loop spans 14 amino acids. The CDR3 nucleotides read TGTGCCAGTTTGAGCGGAATCTCCTACAATGAGCAGTTCTTC. Residues: CASLSGISYNEQFF.

This rearrangement joins TRBV28 to TRBJ2-7; D uncertain. From germline, CDR1 is MDHEN and CDR2 SYDVKM. CDR3 size: 12 residues. Trimming cost V 2 bases and J 7 bases, with 9 bases left between them. The CDR3 DNA follows: TGTGCCAGCAGTTTAAAGTCAGGAGAGCAGTACTTC. Protein sequence: CASSLKSGEQYF.